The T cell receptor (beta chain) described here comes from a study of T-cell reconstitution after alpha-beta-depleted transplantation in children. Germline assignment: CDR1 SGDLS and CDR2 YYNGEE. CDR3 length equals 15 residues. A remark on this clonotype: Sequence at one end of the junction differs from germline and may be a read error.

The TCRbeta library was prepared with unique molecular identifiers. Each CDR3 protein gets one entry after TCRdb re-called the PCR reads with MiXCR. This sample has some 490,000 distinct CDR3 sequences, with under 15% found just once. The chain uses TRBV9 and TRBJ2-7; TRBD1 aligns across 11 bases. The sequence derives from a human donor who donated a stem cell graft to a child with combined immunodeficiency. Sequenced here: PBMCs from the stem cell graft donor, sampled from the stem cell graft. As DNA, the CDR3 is TGTGCCAGCAGCTTAGGGACAGGGGGTTCCTTCGAGCAGTACTTC. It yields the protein CASSLGTGGSFEQYF.